Listed below are T cell receptor beta chains from one sample, sequenced in a study of T cell responses to AZD1222 COVID-19 vaccine. Only in-frame clones appear in the TCRdb table, and some are missing; sequencing was by immunoSEQ multiplex PCR. The repertoire has 90,000 to 140,000 clones, 82% of them found once; the top ten carry 5%. The input for sequencing was peripheral blood, taken on day 0 of AZD1222 vaccination. These receptor sequences come from an adult in good health. The CDR3 runs from the conserved cysteine through the conserved F or W. The order of the fields is CDR3 length, J gene, V gene, clone size, D gene, CDR3 DNA, CDR3 protein. A D gene is named only where the DNA matches it firmly. Only part of the rows carry a size: once, few, many, or a class if the clone is expanded.

>19|TRBJ1-1|TRBV2|.|TRBD1
TGTGCCAGCAGGAGGTTGCACTGGGACAGGGGACTCTTCGGCACTGAAGCTTTCTTT
CASRRLHWDRGLFGTEAFF
>12|TRBJ1-2|TRBV6-2/TRBV6-3|.|.
TGTGCCAGCAGTTACGCAGGGGACGGCTACACCTTC
CASSYAGDGYTF
>17|TRBJ2-1|TRBV7-2|.|.
TGTGCCAGCAGCTTACCAACCCAGGGGAGCTCCTACAATGAGCAGTTCTTC
CASSLPTQGSSYNEQFF
>17|TRBJ1-1|TRBV11-2|.|TRBD1
TGTGCCAGCAGCTTAGAGGGGCAGGGGGCGCCATGGACTGAAGCTTTCTTT
CASSLEGQGAPWTEAFF
>14|TRBJ1-3|TRBV9|.|TRBD1
TGTGCCAGCAGCGTGGACAGGGGCGGAAACACCATATATTTT
CASSVDRGGNTIYF
>12|TRBJ2-1|TRBV7-2|.|.
TGTGCCAGCAGCCCACCTAGGCGTGAGCAGTTCTTC
CASSPPRREQFF
>17|TRBJ2-4|TRBV12-2|few|.
TGTGCAAGTCGCTTAGCTGTAGTGGCCGTAGCCAAAAACATTCAGTACTTC
CASRLAVVAVAKNIQYF
>12|TRBJ2-7|TRBV10-3|.|.
TGTGCCTCCGGGACAAATTCCTACGAGCAGTACTTC
CASGTNSYEQYF
>14|TRBJ2-7|TRBV3-1/TRBV3-2|.|.
TGTGCCAGCAGCCAAGACAGTTTTACCTACGAGCAGTACTTC
CASSQDSFTYEQYF
>14|TRBJ2-7|TRBV4-3|.|.
TGCGCCAGCAGCCAAGGGGGTAGTCCCCACGAGCAGTACTTC
CASSQGGSPHEQYF
>15|TRBJ1-2|TRBV9|.|.
TGTGCCAGCAGCGTAGGAACGGGGTCCGACTATGGCTACACCTTC
CASSVGTGSDYGYTF
>13|TRBJ2-7|TRBV6-5|.|.
TGTGCCAGCAGACGAGGACCCTCCTACGAGCAGTACTTC
CASRRGPSYEQYF
>14|TRBJ1-3|TRBV7-2|few|.
TGTGCCAGCAGGGCGGGGGGATCTGGAAACACCATATATTTT
CASRAGGSGNTIYF
>13|TRBJ1-2|TRBV7-9|.|.
TGTGCCACCCCAGTGGGGGGCGACTATGGCTACACCTTC
CATPVGGDYGYTF
>16|TRBJ2-2|TRBV19|.|TRBD1
TGTGCCATTTCGGACAGGGGGCTATCGAACACCGGGGAGCTGTTTTTT
CAISDRGLSNTGELFF
>13|TRBJ1-1|TRBV5-1|.|.
TGCGCCAGCAGGTCCCAGGGTGGCACTGAAGCTTTCTTT
CASRSQGGTEAFF
>15|TRBJ1-4|TRBV5-1|.|.
TGCGCCAGCAGCATAGGACAGAGCGGAGGGGAAAAACTGTTTTTT
CASSIGQSGGEKLFF
>14|TRBJ1-3|TRBV30|.|.
TGTGCCTGGAGTGTACGGGGAGGTGGAAACACCATATATTTT
CAWSVRGGGNTIYF
>15|TRBJ1-1|TRBV11-1|.|.
TGTGCCAGCAGCACCCATCCGGGACAGAACACTGAAGCTTTCTTT
CASSTHPGQNTEAFF
>14|TRBJ1-2|TRBV19|.|.
TGTGCCAGTAGTATTCTGGACTTTAACTATGGCTACACCTTC
CASSILDFNYGYTF
>13|TRBJ2-7|TRBV6-5|.|TRBD1
TGTGCCAGCAGAAACGGACAGGGCTACGAGCAGTACTTC
CASRNGQGYEQYF
>13|TRBJ2-1|TRBV5-6|.|.
TGTGCCAGCAGCTTGGGGGTCTACAATGAGCAGTTCTTC
CASSLGVYNEQFF
>12|TRBJ1-1|TRBV11-2|.|.
TGTGCCAGCAGCCCGGAGGTCACTGAAGCTTTCTTT
CASSPEVTEAFF
>17|TRBJ1-4|TRBV9|.|TRBD1
TGTGCCAGCAGCGTAGCTAATGGAGGGACAGGGGATGAAAAACTGTTTTTT
CASSVANGGTGDEKLFF
>16|TRBJ2-7|TRBV19|many|TRBD2
TGTGCCAGTAGTAGGCTTCCGGGACTAGCGGGGTACGAGCAGTACTTC
CASSRLPGLAGYEQYF
>14|TRBJ1-1|TRBV5-4|.|.
TGTGCCAGCAGCTCCGGGAGGATAAACACTGAAGCTTTCTTT
CASSSGRINTEAFF
>16|TRBJ2-5|TRBV4-2|.|.
TGTGCCAGCAGCCATGACCGGGACTCCCTAGAGGAGACCCAGTACTTC
CASSHDRDSLEETQYF
>14|TRBJ2-1|TRBV18|.|TRBD2
TGTGCCAGCTCACCCCTCCCCCTAGCGGGGGAGCAGTTCTTC
CASSPLPLAGEQFF
>14|TRBJ2-1|TRBV10-3|.|TRBD2
TGTGCCATCAGCGGGCGACTAGCTAGCAATGAGCAGTTCTTC
CAISGRLASNEQFF
>15|TRBJ2-7|TRBV4-1|once|.
TGCGCCAGCAGGCAATTGACTAGTTCCCACTACGAGCAGTACTTC
CASRQLTSSHYEQYF
>16|TRBJ1-6|TRBV5-1|once|.
TGCGCCAGCAGCTTGGACAGCTTGTTGGGAAATTCACCCCTCCACTTT
CASSLDSLLGNSPLHF
>15|TRBJ2-3|TRBV7-9|.|.
TGTGCCAGCAGCTTCCAAGCGAGCAACACAGATACGCAGTATTTT
CASSFQASNTDTQYF
>12|TRBJ1-1|TRBV12-3/TRBV12-4|.|.
TGTGCCAGCAGCTCGGATCCCACTGAAGCTTTCTTT
CASSSDPTEAFF
>13|TRBJ1-2|TRBV13|.|.
TGTGCCAGCAGCTCGTGGGGGATCTATGGCTACACCTTC
CASSSWGIYGYTF
>14|TRBJ2-1|TRBV7-2|.|.
TGTGCCAGCAGCTCCAGGGGGGGGATAGGTGAGCAGTTCTTC
CASSSRGGIGEQFF
>12|TRBJ1-1|TRBV12-3/TRBV12-4|.|.
TGTGCCAGCAGTGACCAGGGGAGCGGGGCTTTCTTT
CASSDQGSGAFF
>16|TRBJ2-7|TRBV10-3|.|TRBD1
TGTGCCATCGGTCCCTCGGTGAGAGACAGGGGCTACGAGCAGTACTTC
CAIGPSVRDRGYEQYF
>16|TRBJ1-1|TRBV5-4|.|.
TGTGCCAGCAGCCCACTCGGTTCCGCTATGAACACTGAAGCTTTCTTT
CASSPLGSAMNTEAFF
>13|TRBJ1-5|TRBV29-1|.|.
TGCAGCGTCGGAGGGAGCAGCAATCAGCCCCAGCATTTT
CSVGGSSNQPQHF
>15|TRBJ2-7|TRBV4-1|once|TRBD1
TGCGCCAGCAGCCACCTAAACAGGGGGGACTACGAGCAGTACTTC
CASSHLNRGDYEQYF
>14|TRBJ1-3|TRBV27|once|.
TGTGCCAGCAGTATAAACAGGGATGGAAACACCATATATTTT
CASSINRDGNTIYF
>13|TRBJ1-2|TRBV7-9|.|.
TGTGCCAGCAGCTTAACGGGGTGGCTTGGCTACACCTTC
CASSLTGWLGYTF
>13|TRBJ1-1|TRBV7-6|.|.
TGTGCCAGCAGCAGAAGACGTGGCACTGAAGCTTTCTTT
CASSRRRGTEAFF